This TCR beta chain was found in a study of identical twins. TCRdb reprocessed the 5' RACE reads with MiXCR, giving one entry per CDR3 protein. The sample lists around 480,000 distinct CDR3 sequences, approximately 14% occurring once. This clonotype showed up just a few times. What it binds is unknown. Study conclusions and caveats: These conclusions were based on statistical analysis (cross-sectional, not following the same donors).

These records were also assigned to another study, of yellow fever vaccine responses in identical twins.

The TCR was taken from a woman aged 18-29 years in good health. Specimen: CD4+ T cells sorted from blood.

CDR3 residues: CSVCTDTYEQYF. In DNA form, the CDR3 reads TGCAGCGTTTGCACCGATACCTACGAGCAGTACTTC. The chain recombines TRBV29-1 with TRBJ2-7; unclear D gene. This CDR3 is built from 12 residues. V lost 5 bases, J lost 2 bases, and 10 bases lay in between. CDR1 is SQVTM, CDR2 ANQGSEA, per germline.